A single T cell receptor beta chain is shown here with its context. V lost 4 bases to trimming and J lost 7 bases; unmatched junction nucleotides: 10. The CDR3 is 16 amino acids. Germline values: CDR1 SGHDN, CDR2 FVKESK. The data belong to a study of technical replicates of blood from four donors. Using immunoSEQ multiplex PCR, the repertoire was profiled, and TCRdb retains in-frame clones only, with some absent. The profile shows 45,000 to 60,000 clones, around 83% of them singletons. This chain links TRBV14 with TRBJ1-6; 7 positions match TRBD1. Sequenced sample: PBMCs. This TCR derives from a human donor in good health. Some clones in this sample may be carry-over from other donors' samples. CDR3 DNA: TGTGCCAGCAGCCCGTACACCGGGACAGCAAATTCACCCCTCCACTTT. Translated: CASSPYTGTANSPLHF.